This entry lists 16 T cell receptor beta chains sequenced from one sample in a study of blood T cell repertoires in COVID-19. The data were produced by immunoSEQ multiplex PCR, yet TCRdb's version contains in-frame clones alone and is incomplete. The sample includes about 370,000 clones, 90% of them seen just once. Sequencing was performed on peripheral blood. These receptors were taken from a man aged 18 to 29 with active or convalescent COVID-19.

The rearrangement links TRBV7-2 to TRBJ1-6, with D possibly being TRBD1 (5 bases). This CDR3 spans 14 amino acids. Per germline, CDR1 SGHTA and CDR2 FQGNSA. The V end lost 2 bases, the J end lost 10 bases, and 12 bases lay between the germline ends. The chain's CDR3 is CASSLLQGYSPLHF. The CDR3 nucleotides read TGTGCCAGCAGCTTACTCCAGGGTTACTCACCCCTCCACTTT.

DNA of the CDR3: TGTGCCAGCAGTTTTAGCGGACGGACCAATCAGCCCCAGCATTTT. Translated: CASSFSGRTNQPQHF. The genes are TRBV6-2 or TRBV6-3 and TRBJ1-5; D unclear. The germline V gene encodes CDR1 MNHEY and CDR2 SVGEGT. The CDR3 runs 15 residues. V shed 4 bases and J shed 3 bases, with 13 bases lying between them.

Note on this clone: A read error may account for a junction end that differs from germline. This sequence joins TRBV10-2 and TRBJ2-2; TRBD2 aligns across 7 bases. The germline V gene encodes CDR1 WSHSY and CDR2 SAAADI. The CDR3 consists of 12 residues. In nucleotides, the CDR3 is TGCGCCAGCAGTAGCGGGACCCGGGGAGCTGTTTTT. Protein: CASSSGTRGAVF.

CDR3 nucleotide sequence: TGTGCCAGCAGCTTGAGAAGAGGGGAAGCTTTCTTT. It yields the protein CASSLRRGEAFF. The rearrangement uses TRBV5-6 and TRBJ1-1; D unresolved. Trimming cost V 1 base and J 8 bases, with 9 bases left between them. The CDR3 is 12 residues long. Germline-derived CDR1 and CDR2 are SGHDT and YYEEEE.

The chain couples TRBV19 to TRBJ2-5; perhaps TRBD2 as D (5 bases). Trimming removed 5 bases at V and 4 bases at J, with 8 bases between. This CDR3 region has 12 residues. The germline V gene has CDR1 LNHDA and CDR2 SQIVND (reference sequence). The DNA of the CDR3 is TGTGCCAGTAGTCTACGGGGAGAGACCCAGTACTTC. Translation gives CASSLRGETQYF.

On this clone itself: Relative to the germline gene, one junction end is altered; a read error may explain this. This chain joins TRBV7-9 and TRBJ2-6; 9 nucleotides agree with TRBD1. The germline V gene has CDR1 SEHNR and CDR2 FQNEAQ (reference sequence). CDR3 length: 18 amino acids. Written as DNA, the CDR3 is TGTGCCAGCCGAAGGACAGGGGCCGACCTCTCTGGGGCCAACGTGCTGACTTTC. The encoded protein is CASRRTGADLSGANVLTF.

This rearrangement joins TRBV5-4 to TRBJ1-1; D gene uncertain. V lost 4 bases and J lost 7, with 20 bases in between. The CDR3 length is 15 residues. Germline assignment: CDR1 SGHNT and CDR2 YYREEE (reference sequence). The DNA for the CDR3 is TGTGCCAGCAGCACAACCACACGGAGGAACTATGAAGCTTTCTTT. Its translation is CASSTTTRRNYEAFF. The full variable domain, rest sourced from reference TRBV5-4 and TRBJ1-1, is ETGVTQSPTHLIKTRGQQVTLRCSSQSGHNTVSWYQQALGQGPQFIFQYYREEENGRGNFPPRFSGLQFPNYSSELNVNALELDDSALYLCASSTTTRRNYEAFFGQGTRLTVV.

As regards this clone: Different DNA sequences within this sample yield the same CDR3. This chain uses TRBV14 with TRBJ2-7; D unresolved. The germline V gene has CDR1 SGHDN and CDR2 FVKESK. The CDR3 is 11 amino acids. Trimming pared 3 bases from V and 3 bases from J, leaving 3 bases between. The DNA for the CDR3 is TGTGCCAGCAGCCACAGCTACGAGCAGTACTTC. It specifies CASSHSYEQYF.

The chain uses TRBV27 and TRBJ2-3; 7 nucleotides match TRBD2. V lost 5 bases to trimming and J lost 1 base; unmatched junction nucleotides: 12. CDR1 and CDR2 (germline): MNHEY, SMNVEV (reference sequence). The CDR3 spans 17 residues. The CDR3, as DNA: TGTGCCAGCAGTCCAACCCTTCGCGGGAGAGGCACAGATACGCAGTATTTT. As protein: CASSPTLRGRGTDTQYF.

The chain uses TRBV5-4 and TRBJ1-2; a weak D match, TRBD1 (6 bases). V gave up 9 bases and J gave up 3 bases, with 6 bases separating them. The CDR3 runs 10 residues. CDR1 is SGHNT, CDR2 YYREEE, per germline (reference sequence). CDR3 in amino acids: CATGDYGYTF. The CDR3 DNA reads as TGTGCCACAGGGGACTATGGCTACACCTTC.

V and J are TRBV7-6 and TRBJ1-3, with TRBD1 matching over 7 bases. Germline V lookup: CDR1 SGHVS, CDR2 FNYEAQ. The V and J ends lost 4 bases and 0 bases, in that order; junction bases with no gene match: 3. The CDR3 spans 15 residues. The CDR3 sequence is CASSSQGDSGNTIYF. CDR3 nucleotides: TGTGCCAGCAGCTCCCAGGGGGACTCTGGAAACACCATATATTTT.

The chain couples TRBV6-2 or TRBV6-3 to TRBJ2-1, with 12 bases aligning to TRBD2. This CDR3 is 18 amino acids long. V shed 0 bases, J shed 13 bases, and the junction held 16 bases outside the gene matches. Germline values: CDR1 MNHEY, CDR2 SVGEGT. CDR3 DNA sequence: TGTGCCAGCAGTTACTCGAGGCGGGGGACAACTAGCGGGAGGTCCCAGTTCTTC. Amino acid sequence: CASSYSRRGTTSGRSQFF.

This clone was found once. This sequence joins TRBV5-4 and TRBJ2-7; TRBD1 agrees at 7 bases. The germline CDR1 and CDR2 sequences are SGHNT and YYREEE (reference sequence). The CDR3 consists of 15 residues. V lost 1 base, J lost 1 base, and 5 bases stayed unmatched. In DNA form, the CDR3 reads TGTGCCAGCAGCTTGTCAGGGGGACAGTCCTACGAGCAGTACTTC. This sequence encodes CASSLSGGQSYEQYF.

This chain joins TRBV19 and TRBJ1-1; 10 bases line up with TRBD1. Germline CDR1 and CDR2: LNHDA and SQIVND (reference sequence). This CDR3 comprises 16 residues. V trimming: 10 bases; J trimming: 1 base; junction bases outside the gene matches: 12. This chain's CDR3 is CATNDRDRGPNTEAFF. The CDR3 bases are TGTGCCACCAATGACCGGGACAGGGGTCCGAACACTGAAGCTTTCTTT.

The V and J genes are TRBV7-9 and TRBJ2-7; TRBD2 aligns across 10 bases. The CDR3 has 15 amino acids. J gave up 5 bases and V 4 bases, and 8 bases lay outside the gene matches. CDR1 and CDR2 from the germline V gene are SEHNR and FQNEAQ (reference sequence). In DNA, the CDR3 is TGTGCCAGCAGCTGGATAGCAGGACTAGCGGACGAGCAGTACTTC. Amino acids: CASSWIAGLADEQYF.

This rearrangement joins TRBV7-8 to TRBJ1-4, with TRBD1 identical over 7 bases. Germline V gives CDR1 SGHVS, CDR2 FQNEAQ. Germline trimming cut 0 bases from V and 4 bases from J; bases unmatched to any gene: 5. This CDR3 has 16 amino acids. CDR3 protein: CASSLAGGDDNEKLFF. DNA for the CDR3: TGTGCCAGCAGCTTAGCAGGGGGCGATGATAATGAAAAACTGTTTTTT.